This note documents a single T cell receptor beta chain sequence. As yet, its antigen is unknown. Mismatch repair deficiency was confirmed in all patients, by PCR or immunohistochemistry. The TCR-sequenced patients were a few responders to pembrolizumab. This sample is drawn from a study of PD-1 blockade in mismatch repair-deficient tumors. The study, taken as a whole, reports: Tumor-resident clones, often undetectable pretreatment in blood, expanded then contracted after pembrolizumab.

Germline V gene data show CDR1 as SGHTA and CDR2 as FQGNSA. This CDR3 is 18 amino acids long. Trimming shortened V by 5 bases and J by 0 bases, and 19 bases separated the two germline ends. Sequencing was performed with immunoSEQ multiplex PCR; in TCRdb, only in-frame clones are kept and a portion is missing. The profile shows tens of thousands of clones, around 80% of them singletons. This chain links TRBV7-2 with TRBJ2-2, with D tentatively TRBD2 (5 bases). Source: peripheral blood, taken 2 weeks after starting pembrolizumab. The sequence derives from an adult with mismatch repair-deficient cancer. CDR3 amino acids: CASSVDFATPTNTGELFF. The CDR3 nucleotides read TGTGCCAGCAGCGTGGACTTCGCAACCCCTACGAACACCGGGGAGCTGTTTTTT.